The 23 T cell receptor beta chains below all came from one sample that was sequenced in a study of T-cell reconstitution after alpha-beta-depleted transplantation in children. The TCRbeta library was prepared with unique molecular identifiers. TCRdb used MiXCR to reprocess the PCR reads, holding one entry per CDR3 protein. The sample carries a few hundred thousand distinct CDR3 sequences, 15% to 20% recorded once. Source: PBMCs, mostly from graft donor cells, taken 360 days after TCRalphabeta/CD19-depleted stem cell transplant. The receptors come from a boy under two years old who had a stem cell transplant for Wiskott-Aldrich syndrome, so the T cells may come from the graft donor.

V usage is TRBV7-2 and J usage is TRBJ1-6; D unclear. Germline V gene sequence: CDR1 SGHTA, CDR2 FQGNSA. Deletions cut 0 bases from V and 9 bases from J, with 15 bases between. The CDR3 extends over 16 amino acids. CDR3 bases: TGTGCCAGCAGCTTAGCGCAACGTCGGCTTGGTTCACCCCTCCACTTT. This sequence encodes CASSLAQRRLGSPLHF.

This clonotype was observed a few times. This chain joins TRBV6-1 and TRBJ2-2; 9 bases are shared with TRBD1. CDR1 and CDR2 from the germline V gene are MNHNS and SASEGT. This CDR3 region has 15 residues. The V segment lost 9 bases and the J segment 3 bases; nucleotides outside the gene matches: 8. The CDR3 sequence is CASQAGQGDTGELFF. The DNA for the CDR3 is TGTGCCAGTCAGGCGGGACAGGGAGACACCGGGGAGCTGTTTTTT.

The V gene is TRBV3-1, the J gene TRBJ1-6; TRBD1 might be the D (6 bases). Germline CDR1 is LGHDT and CDR2 is YNNKEL (reference sequence). Trimming took 6 bases from V and 8 from J, leaving 14 bases between them. The CDR3 loop spans 14 amino acids. CDR3 loop: CASSSTGRDSPLHF. The DNA of the CDR3 is TGTGCCAGCAGTTCTACAGGGAGGGATTCACCCCTCCACTTT.

The rearrangement joins TRBV12-3 or TRBV12-4 to TRBJ2-4; TRBD2 agrees at 7 bases. The CDR3 is 13 amino acids. V was clipped by 5 bases and J by 8 bases; unmatched bases: 6. The CDR3 sequence: CASSPLGGDIQYF. CDR3 coding DNA: TGTGCCAGCAGTCCCCTGGGGGGGGACATTCAGTACTTC.

This clonotype was observed a handful of times. The chain couples TRBV20-1 to TRBJ2-1, with 8 bases aligning to TRBD1. Germline V gene sequence: CDR1 DFQATT, CDR2 SNEGSKA (reference sequence). CDR3 length equals 15 residues. V shed 0 bases and J 4 bases; nucleotides not matched to a gene: 5. CDR3 in DNA: TGCAGTGCTAGAGATGCCCAGGGGGCGTACAATGAGCAGTTCTTC. It yields the protein CSARDAQGAYNEQFF.

This clonotype was seen only a few times. This chain links TRBV11-2 with TRBJ2-1; 10 bases are a match to TRBD2. CDR1 and CDR2 (germline): SGHAT, FQNNGV. V was pared by 3 bases and J by 2 bases, with 1 base of the junction left unmatched. The CDR3 spans 15 residues. CDR3 in amino acids: CASSFGLAAYNEQFF. DNA for the CDR3: TGTGCCAGCAGCTTCGGACTAGCGGCCTACAATGAGCAGTTCTTC.

The chain carries TRBV12-3 or TRBV12-4 and TRBJ2-4, with 7 positions matching TRBD2. The CDR3 consists of 13 residues. The V and J ends lost 6 bases and 8 bases, in that order; junction bases with no gene match: 7. The CDR3 DNA reads as TGTGCCAGCAGCCAGTCTAGCGGATACATTCAGTACTTC. It translates to CASSQSSGYIQYF.

The chain carries TRBV15 and TRBJ1-1; no clear D. CDR1 LNHNV and CDR2 YYDKDF come from the germline V gene (reference sequence). The CDR3 is 17 amino acids. The V end lost 0 bases, the J end lost 1 base, and 15 bases lay between the germline ends. The CDR3 DNA sequence: TGTGCCACCAGCAGAGATGAATGGGGAGGAGGGAACACTGAAGCTTTCTTT. This gives the protein CATSRDEWGGGNTEAFF.

A few counts support this clonotype. The chain is built from TRBV29-1 and TRBJ2-2; unclear D gene. Germline values: CDR1 SQVTM, CDR2 ANQGSEA. The CDR3 is 12 residues long. Trimming removed 5 bases from V and 2 bases from J, with 6 bases in between. The DNA of the CDR3 is TGCAGCGTTAGCATTAACACCGGGGAGCTGTTTTTT. This encodes CSVSINTGELFF.

The chain combines TRBV5-1 with TRBJ2-2, with TRBD2 identical over 10 bases. The CDR3 totals 16 residues. The germline V gene has CDR1 SGHRS and CDR2 YFSETQ. The V and J ends lost 3 bases and 2 bases, in that order; junction bases with no gene match: 4. The CDR3 spells CASSSPSGGNTGELFF. DNA for the CDR3: TGCGCCAGCAGCTCACCTAGCGGGGGAAACACCGGGGAGCTGTTTTTT.

In its sample, this clonotype was seen a few times. The chain combines TRBV28 with TRBJ2-3; TRBD2 matches 12 bases. Losses at the gene ends were 5 bases for V and 5 bases for J; bases not matched to a gene: 5. Germline V gene lookup returns CDR1 MDHEN and CDR2 SYDVKM. The CDR3 extends over 15 amino acids. CDR3 nucleotides: TGTGCCAGCAGTCCCCTGGGACTAGCGGGAGATACGCAGTATTTT. It codes for CASSPLGLAGDTQYF.

This clonotype was counted only a few times. The rearrangement links TRBV19 to TRBJ1-5; no reliable D call. CDR1 is LNHDA and CDR2 is SQIVND in the germline V gene (reference sequence). CDR3 length: 14 residues. The germline V and J ends were trimmed by 2 bases and 5 bases, with 10 bases remaining between them. The DNA of the CDR3 is TGTGCCAGTAGTATACGAGGTGAGGATCAGCCCCAGCATTTT. Protein product: CASSIRGEDQPQHF.

There are a few counts of this clonotype. V is TRBV11-2 and J is TRBJ2-5; 12 bases fit TRBD2. V trimming: 5 bases; J trimming: 5 bases; junction bases outside the gene matches: 9. The germline V gene encodes CDR1 SGHAT and CDR2 FQNNGV. CDR3 size: 16 residues. The CDR3 is CASSRRASGGEETQYF. For the CDR3, the DNA is TGTGCCAGCAGCCGAAGGGCTAGCGGGGGGGAGGAGACCCAGTACTTC.

This clonotype came up many times. The chain carries TRBV7-6 and TRBJ2-6; D gene unclear. This CDR3 is 13 amino acids long. Germline V gene sequence: CDR1 SGHVS, CDR2 FNYEAQ. V lost 2 bases and J lost 4, with 3 bases in between. The CDR3 coding sequence is TGTGCCAGCAGCTTAATAGGGGCCAACGTCCTGACTTTC. It is translated as CASSLIGANVLTF.

This clonotype was counted a few times. This chain links TRBV2 with TRBJ1-5; 7 nucleotides match TRBD1. The CDR3 is 13 residues long. Germline V gene sequence: CDR1 SNHLY, CDR2 FYNNEI. The ends lost 8 bases at V and 1 base at J; junction bases unmatched: 2. This chain's CDR3 is CASGRGSNQPQHF. The CDR3 DNA follows: TGTGCCAGCGGCAGGGGGAGCAATCAGCCCCAGCATTTT. Filled out from reference TRBV2 and TRBJ1-5, the complete variable domain reads EPEVTQTPSHQVTQMGQEVILRCVPISNHLYFYWYRQILGQKVEFLVSFYNNEISEKSEIFDDQFSVERPDGSNFTLKIRSTKLEDSAMYFCASGRGSNQPQHFGDGTRLSIL.

The chain joins TRBV12-3 or TRBV12-4 to TRBJ1-2; 9 bases line up with TRBD1. J gave up 7 bases and V 6 bases, and 6 bases lay outside the gene matches. This CDR3 region has 13 residues. The CDR3 loop is CASRQQGAGGYTF. The CDR3 DNA reads as TGTGCCAGCAGGCAACAGGGGGCGGGTGGCTACACCTTC.

This clonotype was seen a handful of times. The rearrangement uses TRBV29-1 and TRBJ2-5; D is undetermined. Trimming removed 5 bases from V and 2 bases from J, with 9 bases in between. This CDR3 spans 12 amino acids. CDR1 and CDR2 (germline): SQVTM, ANQGSEA. The CDR3 coding sequence is TGCAGCGTTACGGGTTCACAAGAGACCCAGTACTTC. Its protein is CSVTGSQETQYF.

The table lists this clonotype with a few counts. The rearrangement uses TRBV2 and TRBJ2-7, with TRBD1 matching over 11 bases. This CDR3 is built from 13 residues. V lost 6 bases and J lost 4; bases outside the gene matches: 2. The germline CDR1 and CDR2 sequences are SNHLY and FYNNEI. CDR3 sequence reads: CASRDRGLYEQYF. The DNA for the CDR3 is TGTGCCAGCAGGGACAGGGGGCTATACGAGCAGTACTTC.

CDR3 protein: CSARLTSGPLTDTQYF. Written as DNA, the CDR3 is TGCAGTGCTAGACTAACTAGCGGACCTCTCACAGATACGCAGTATTTT. V gene TRBV20-1 combines with J gene TRBJ2-3; 8 positions match TRBD2. V dropped 2 bases and J dropped 2; count of bases not matched to a gene: 9. The CDR3 is 16 amino acids. CDR1 is DFQATT, CDR2 SNEGSKA, per germline (reference sequence).

This clonotype was observed a few times. The chain combines TRBV2 with TRBJ2-2; D perhaps matches TRBD2 (5 bases). The CDR3 loop spans 14 amino acids. V shed 7 bases and J shed 5 bases, with 14 bases lying between them. Germline loops: CDR1 SNHLY, CDR2 FYNNEI. The CDR3 bases are TGTGCCAGCAATTGGAACCCGGGGACCGGGGAGCTGTTTTTT. Encoded protein: CASNWNPGTGELFF.

The V gene is TRBV2, the J gene TRBJ2-5; perhaps TRBD1 as D (6 bases). This CDR3 has 13 residues. In germline, CDR1 is SNHLY, CDR2 FYNNEI. V was trimmed by 5 bases and J by 5 bases, leaving 12 bases between them. The chain's CDR3 is CASSLIRGETQYF. CDR3 nucleotide sequence: TGTGCCAGCAGTTTAATTAGGGGGGAGACCCAGTACTTC.

V gene TRBV3-1 combines with J gene TRBJ2-3, with TRBD2 matching 9 bases. This CDR3 contains 17 residues. The germline V gene has CDR1 LGHDT and CDR2 YNNKEL (reference sequence). With V trimmed by 0 bases and J by 4 bases, 8 bases remained unmatched. This chain's CDR3 is CASSQDRVSGSADTQYF. CDR3 DNA sequence: TGTGCCAGCAGCCAAGATCGGGTTAGCGGGAGTGCAGATACGCAGTATTTT.

This clonotype was seen many times. This chain joins TRBV7-8 and TRBJ2-7; 7 bases line up with TRBD1. Per germline, CDR1 SGHVS and CDR2 FQNEAQ. V shed 5 bases, J shed 0 bases, and the junction held 13 bases outside the gene matches. This CDR3 contains 17 residues. Written as DNA, the CDR3 is TGTGCCAGCAGCACACGGTCGACAGGGCCGAGCTCCTACGAGCAGTACTTC. Translation gives CASSTRSTGPSSYEQYF.